The 24 T cell receptor beta chains below all came from one sample that was sequenced in a study of cytotoxic CD8 clonotypes in ibrutinib-treated CLL (dated by TCRdb to about 2021). This sample's time point label indicates: 20 to 30 months on ibrutinib. The library was prepared using the immunoSEQ multiplex PCR assay. The table was pulled from immuneACCESS by TCRdb, which kept in-frame rearrangements only. Such tables lose some clones; where checked, under half of the loss comes from unresolved V genes, and the rest has no known cause. In this sample the table shows about 120,000 clones, about 50% of which occur a single time. The top ten constitute about 39% of the sample. The source was PBMCs, collected after 24 months of ibrutinib treatment. Every receptor here comes from a human donor with chronic lymphocytic leukemia.

The chain recombines TRBV5-4 with TRBJ1-2; D ambiguous. V was trimmed by 0 bases and J by 5 bases, leaving 17 bases between them. Germline V gene lookup returns CDR1 SGHNT and CDR2 YYREEE (reference sequence). This CDR3 comprises 16 residues. DNA for the CDR3: TGTGCCAGCAGCTTGGACCTGTCGACCCGAGGGTATGGCTACACCTTC. Translated: CASSLDLSTRGYGYTF.

This clone has more than one count but fewer than ten. This chain links TRBV14 with TRBJ2-1; 9 bases match TRBD1. The germline V gene has CDR1 SGHDN and CDR2 FVKESK. V shed 3 bases, J shed 6 bases, and the junction held 9 bases outside the gene matches. This CDR3 region has 16 residues. The CDR3 nucleotides read TGTGCCAGCAGCCATTTTTCGGGACAGGGTTTCAATGAGCAGTTCTTC. Its translation is CASSHFSGQGFNEQFF.

The rearrangement uses TRBV30 and TRBJ2-7; 11 nucleotides match TRBD1. CDR3 length: 12 amino acids. Germline CDR1 GTSNPN, CDR2 SVGIG (reference sequence). The CDR3 loop is CAGGTGGGEQYF. The CDR3 region has the DNA TGTGCTGGGGGGACAGGGGGAGGCGAGCAGTACTTC. Combining the CDR3 with reference TRBV30 and TRBJ2-7 gives the whole variable domain SQTIHQWPATLVQPVGSPLSLECTVEGTSNPNLYWYRQAAGRGLQLLFYSVGIGQISSEVPQNLSASRPQDRQFILSSKKLLLSDSGFYLCAGGTGGGEQYFGPGTRLTVT.

The genes are TRBV7-2 and TRBJ1-6; 9 nucleotides line up with TRBD1. CDR3 length: 14 residues. Per germline, CDR1 SGHTA and CDR2 FQGNSA. Trimming took 4 bases from V and 9 from J; bases not matched to a gene: 4. The CDR3 here is CASSSDRGSSPLHF. CDR3 nucleotide sequence: TGTGCCAGCAGCTCGGACAGGGGCAGTTCACCCCTCCACTTT.

This clone was observed a handful of times. V usage is TRBV5-4 and J usage is TRBJ1-6; D not certain. This CDR3 is 12 amino acids long. The V gene lost 2 bases and the J gene lost 10 bases, with 7 bases spanning the gap. Germline values: CDR1 SGHNT, CDR2 YYREEE (reference sequence). This chain's CDR3 is CASSFEDSPLHF. CDR3 sequence (DNA): TGTGCCAGCAGCTTCGAGGACTCACCCCTCCACTTT. Full variable domain (remainder filled in from reference TRBV5-4 and TRBJ1-6): ETGVTQSPTHLIKTRGQQVTLRCSSQSGHNTVSWYQQALGQGPQFIFQYYREEENGRGNFPPRFSGLQFPNYSSELNVNALELDDSALYLCASSFEDSPLHFGNGTRLTVT.

The chain links TRBV18 to TRBJ2-3; TRBD1 or TRBD2 may be the D gene (5 bases each). CDR1 KGHSH and CDR2 LQKENI come from the germline V gene. CDR3 size: 14 residues. The V end was cut by 1 base, the J end by 5 bases, with 10 bases between. The CDR3 coding sequence is TGTGCCAGCTCACCACTAGGGACGGTAGATACGCAGTATTTT. This codes for CASSPLGTVDTQYF.

The CDR3 sequence is CASSMLVGGYTF. DNA of the CDR3: TGTGCCAGCAGTATGCTGGTCGGTGGCTACACCTTC. The V call is TRBV25-1, the J call TRBJ1-2; D gene ambiguous. The CDR3 totals 12 residues. Germline V lookup: CDR1 MGHDK, CDR2 SYGVNS. V lost 5 bases, J lost 7 bases, and 11 bases lay in between.

The genes are TRBV9 and TRBJ2-3; D gene uncertain. Trimming took 1 base from V and 5 from J, leaving 11 bases between them. Germline V gives CDR1 SGDLS, CDR2 YYNGEE. This CDR3 has 14 amino acids. CDR3 coding DNA: TGTGCCAGCAGCGTACTTCCCTCGGAAGATACGCAGTATTTT. Protein product: CASSVLPSEDTQYF.

V usage is TRBV6-1 and J usage is TRBJ2-1; D assignment may be TRBD1 or TRBD2 (5 bases each). This CDR3 has 14 amino acids. Trimming removed 2 bases from V and 6 bases from J, with 11 bases in between. The germline V gene has CDR1 MNHNS and CDR2 SASEGT. This CDR3 is CASSEMAGSNEQFF. CDR3 DNA sequence: TGTGCCAGCAGTGAAATGGCAGGGAGCAATGAGCAGTTCTTC.

The rearrangement joins TRBV7-8 to TRBJ1-1; 7 bases fit TRBD1. Trimming at V came to 5 bases and at J to 7 bases, leaving 7 bases not matched to a gene. This CDR3 comprises 13 residues. The germline V gene has CDR1 SGHVS and CDR2 FQNEAQ. The CDR3 loop reads CASSQGRDSEAFF. The CDR3 nucleotides read TGTGCCAGCAGCCAAGGACGGGACAGTGAAGCTTTCTTT.

This clone was detected only a few times. V is TRBV5-1 and J is TRBJ1-5; TRBD1 is a possible D gene (5 bases). The ends were cut back, 4 bases at V and 7 bases at J, with 9 bases in the middle. The CDR3 is 12 amino acids. Germline V lookup: CDR1 SGHRS, CDR2 YFSETQ. CDR3 region: CASSPEGQPQHF. The CDR3 nucleotides read TGCGCCAGCAGCCCCGAGGGGCAGCCCCAGCATTTT. The whole variable domain, filled in from reference TRBV5-1 and TRBJ1-5, reads KAGVTQTPRYLIKTRGQQVTLSCSPISGHRSVSWYQQTPGQGLQFLFEYFSETQRNKGNFPGRFSGRQFSNSRSEMNVSTLELGDSALYLCASSPEGQPQHFGDGTRLSIL.

The gene calls are TRBV11-2 and TRBJ2-3; 8 bases are shared with TRBD1. With V trimmed by 6 bases and J by 8 bases, 16 bases remained unmatched. Germline CDR1 SGHAT, CDR2 FQNNGV. The CDR3 is made up of 16 amino acids. The CDR3 sequence is CASSQPGRHRGVTQYF. The CDR3, as DNA: TGTGCCAGCAGTCAACCGGGTCGACACAGGGGGGTTACGCAGTATTTT.

The V and J genes are TRBV13 and TRBJ2-7; TRBD1 matches 7 bases. Per germline, CDR1 PRHDT and CDR2 FYEKMQ (reference sequence). The CDR3 covers 14 residues. Trimming took 3 bases from V and 0 from J; bases not matched to a gene: 2. The CDR3 region is CASSFRTGSYEQYF. CDR3 in DNA: TGTGCCAGCAGCTTCCGGACAGGCTCCTACGAGCAGTACTTC.

CDR3 nucleotide sequence: TGTGCCACCAGCAGAGAATTATCTGGCTACACCTTC. It yields the protein CATSRELSGYTF. The V gene is TRBV15, the J gene TRBJ1-2; D remains ambiguous. Germline V gives CDR1 LNHNV, CDR2 YYDKDF (reference sequence). CDR3 size: 12 residues. Between the trimmed V and J ends, which lost 0 bases and 7 bases, there was a span of 6 bases.

This clone was picked up a small number of times. V gene TRBV2 combines with J gene TRBJ2-3; a possible D gene is TRBD2 (7 bases). The CDR3 runs 13 residues. V lost 7 bases and J 6 bases, leaving 14 bases between the germline ends. The V gene's germline CDR1 is SNHLY and CDR2 FYNNEI. In DNA form, the CDR3 reads TGTGCCAGCATAGAGGGGGAGGGGGATACGCAGTATTTT. Residues: CASIEGEGDTQYF.

The chain employs TRBV18 and TRBJ1-1, with 10 bases lining up with TRBD1. The CDR3 consists of 15 residues. V lost 4 bases, J lost 3 bases, and 5 bases stayed unmatched. Per germline, CDR1 KGHSH and CDR2 LQKENI. CDR3 DNA: TGTGCCAGCTCACGACTTGGACAGGGGGACACTGAAGCTTTCTTT. It codes for CASSRLGQGDTEAFF.

The rearrangement uses TRBV4-1 and TRBJ2-7; D may be TRBD2 (5 bases). The CDR3 has 16 residues. Germline V gives CDR1 MGHRA, CDR2 YSYEKL. V dropped 0 bases and J dropped 0 bases, with 12 bases sitting between them. The CDR3 spells CASSQDKTAGSYEQYF. Here the CDR3 DNA reads TGCGCCAGCAGCCAAGATAAAACGGCGGGCTCCTACGAGCAGTACTTC.

The sample holds a few counts of this clone. The rearrangement joins TRBV5-6 to TRBJ2-6; D not resolved. V dropped 1 base and J dropped 4 bases, with 3 bases sitting between them. The CDR3 is 13 amino acids. Looked up from germline, CDR1 is SGHDT and CDR2 is YYEEEE. The CDR3: CASSLYGANVLTF. The CDR3 bases are TGTGCCAGCAGCTTGTACGGGGCCAACGTCCTGACTTTC.

This clone was picked up many times. The chain uses TRBV30 and TRBJ1-3, with D maybe TRBD1 (6 bases). CDR3 length: 14 amino acids. The V end lost 3 bases, the J end lost 2 bases, and 11 bases lay between the germline ends. Germline V gives CDR1 GTSNPN, CDR2 SVGIG (reference sequence). Here the CDR3 reads CAWSVGGPGNTIYF. CDR3 DNA sequence: TGTGCCTGGAGCGTGGGGGGGCCTGGAAACACCATATATTTT.

V gene TRBV9 combines with J gene TRBJ2-2; 10 bases match TRBD2. Germline V gene data show CDR1 as SGDLS and CDR2 as YYNGEE. V shed 0 bases, J shed 6 bases, and the junction held 11 bases outside the gene matches. The CDR3 loop spans 18 amino acids. The CDR3: CASSVAISGGSSSGELFF. The CDR3 coding sequence is TGTGCCAGCAGCGTAGCTATTAGCGGGGGGTCCTCATCCGGGGAGCTGTTTTTT.

The CDR3 coding sequence is TGTGCCAGCAGCAACACATATTACGTTTTCTTC. This gives the protein CASSNTYYVFF. The chain carries TRBV11-3 and TRBJ2-1; no clear D gene. CDR3 size: 11 residues. CDR1 is SGHNT, CDR2 YENEEA, per germline. V was clipped by 5 bases and J by 16 bases, with 15 bases between them.

This clone appeared a few times. The gene calls are TRBV15 and TRBJ1-5; 7 nucleotides agree with TRBD1. The V gene end was trimmed by 3 bases and the J gene end by 3 bases; junction bases not matched to a gene: 5. The V gene's germline CDR1 is LNHNV and CDR2 YYDKDF (reference sequence). The CDR3 has 15 amino acids. This CDR3 is CATSSSDRDNQPQHF. In DNA form, the CDR3 reads TGTGCCACCAGCAGCAGCGACAGGGACAATCAGCCCCAGCATTTT.

This sequence joins TRBV5-1 and TRBJ2-5; D gene unclear. V was shortened by 1 base and J by 1 base, with 8 bases between the two germline ends. Looked up from germline, CDR1 is SGHRS and CDR2 is YFSETQ. The CDR3 is made up of 14 amino acids. The CDR3 DNA follows: TGCGCCAGCAGCTTGAGTCAGTCCCAAGAGACCCAGTACTTC. It encodes CASSLSQSQETQYF. The complete variable domain, with remaining parts taken from reference TRBV5-1 and TRBJ2-5, reads KAGVTQTPRYLIKTRGQQVTLSCSPISGHRSVSWYQQTPGQGLQFLFEYFSETQRNKGNFPGRFSGRQFSNSRSEMNVSTLELGDSALYLCASSLSQSQETQYFGPGTRLLVL.

The chain recombines TRBV5-4 with TRBJ2-3, with 10 bases aligning to TRBD2. The germline V gene encodes CDR1 SGHNT and CDR2 YYREEE (reference sequence). The V segment lost 0 bases and the J segment 7 bases; nucleotides outside the gene matches: 2. This CDR3 has 14 residues. Written as DNA, the CDR3 is TGTGCCAGCAGCTTGGAAGCGGGGGGGAATACGCAGTATTTT. Translation gives CASSLEAGGNTQYF. Using reference TRBV5-4 and TRBJ2-3 for the parts outside the CDR3, the full variable domain is ETGVTQSPTHLIKTRGQQVTLRCSSQSGHNTVSWYQQALGQGPQFIFQYYREEENGRGNFPPRFSGLQFPNYSSELNVNALELDDSALYLCASSLEAGGNTQYFGPGTRLTVL.